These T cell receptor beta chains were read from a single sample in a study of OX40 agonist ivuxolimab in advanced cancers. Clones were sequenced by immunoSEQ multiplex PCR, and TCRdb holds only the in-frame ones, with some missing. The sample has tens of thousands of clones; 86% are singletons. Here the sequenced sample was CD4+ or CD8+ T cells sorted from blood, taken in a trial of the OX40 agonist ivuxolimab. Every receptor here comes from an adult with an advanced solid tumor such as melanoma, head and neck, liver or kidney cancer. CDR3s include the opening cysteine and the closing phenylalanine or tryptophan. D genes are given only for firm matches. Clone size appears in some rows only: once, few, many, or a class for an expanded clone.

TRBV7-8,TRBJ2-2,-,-,TGTGCCAGCAGCTTAGTTGGGGGCGCGAACACCGGGGAGCTGTTTTTT,CASSLVGGANTGELFF
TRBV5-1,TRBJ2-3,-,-,TGCGCCAGCAGCTTAATGTCAGATACGCAGTATTTT,CASSLMSDTQYF
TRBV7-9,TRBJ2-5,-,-,TGTGCCAGCAGCTTAAAGGAGGCCCAGTACTTC,CASSLKEAQYF
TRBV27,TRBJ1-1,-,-,TGTGCCAGCAGTTTAAGGGGGAACACTGAAGCTTTCTTT,CASSLRGNTEAFF
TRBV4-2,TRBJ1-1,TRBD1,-,TGTGCCAGCAGCCAGGCGGACAGGGGATCTGAAGCTTTCTTT,CASSQADRGSEAFF
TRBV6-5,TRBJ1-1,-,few,TGTGCCAGCAGTTACTCAGGGAGCGAGGTTAGCACTGAAGCTTTCTTT,CASSYSGSEVSTEAFF
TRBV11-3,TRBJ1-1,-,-,TGTGCCAGCAGCTTGGGGGGGTGGAACACTGAAGCTTTCTTT,CASSLGGWNTEAFF
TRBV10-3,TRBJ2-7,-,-,TGTGCCATCAGTGATGGGTACTACGAGCAGTACTTC,CAISDGYYEQYF
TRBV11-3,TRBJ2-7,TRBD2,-,TGTGCCAGCAGCCCGATAGCGGGAGGGCCGGGCTACGAGCAGTACTTC,CASSPIAGGPGYEQYF
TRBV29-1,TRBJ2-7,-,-,TGCAGCGTTGGTCCCGGGAAGGGTAGATACGAGCAGTACTTC,CSVGPGKGRYEQYF
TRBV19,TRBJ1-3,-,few,TGTGCCAGTAGTTTTGGCAGAAGCTCTGGAAACACCATATATTTT,CASSFGRSSGNTIYF
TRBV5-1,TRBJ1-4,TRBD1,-,TGCGCCAGCAGCTACGGACAGGGAGGTGAAAAACTGTTTTTT,CASSYGQGGEKLFF
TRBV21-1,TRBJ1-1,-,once,TGTGCCAGCACCCCAACAGGGGTCGGCACTGAAGCTTTCTTT,CASTPTGVGTEAFF
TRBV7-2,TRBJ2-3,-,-,TGTGCCAGCAGCTTAGGTGGGGGCTCAGATACGCAGTATTTT,CASSLGGGSDTQYF
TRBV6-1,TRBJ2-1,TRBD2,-,TGTGCCAGCACCATAGGGCTAGCGGGAGGAATTGAGCAGTTCTTC,CASTIGLAGGIEQFF
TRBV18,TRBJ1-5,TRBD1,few,TGTGCCAGCTCTGGACAGGACGAACAGCCCCAGCATTTT,CASSGQDEQPQHF
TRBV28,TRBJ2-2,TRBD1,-,TGTGCCAGCAGTTTAGGGACAGGGGTCACCGGGGAGCTGTTTTTT,CASSLGTGVTGELFF
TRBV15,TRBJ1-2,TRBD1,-,TGTGCCACCAGCAGAGCCCGGACAGGTATAGGCTACACCTTC,CATSRARTGIGYTF
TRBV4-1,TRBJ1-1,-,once,TGCGCCAGCAGCCAAAGGAATACGAACACTGAAGCTTTCTTT,CASSQRNTNTEAFF
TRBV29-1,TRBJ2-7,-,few,TGCAGCGTGCAGGGGAGCTGGCGGTCCTACGAGCAGTACTTC,CSVQGSWRSYEQYF
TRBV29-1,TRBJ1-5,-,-,TGCAGCGTAGCCGTCGGGGACCCTACTCAGCCCCAGCATTTT,CSVAVGDPTQPQHF
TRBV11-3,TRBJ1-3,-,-,TGTGCCAGCAGCTTAGGTATCTCTGGAAACACCATATATTTT,CASSLGISGNTIYF
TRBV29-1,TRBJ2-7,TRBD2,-,TGCAGCGTAGCGGGGTTCAGTAGCGGAGACTACGAGCAGTACTTC,CSVAGFSSGDYEQYF
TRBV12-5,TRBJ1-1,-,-,TGTGCTAGTGGTTTGGACCCGGACAGCCTTAACACTGAAGCTTTCTTT,CASGLDPDSLNTEAFF
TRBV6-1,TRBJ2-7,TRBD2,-,TGTGCCAGCAGTGCCTGGGGGAGGGAATCCTACGAGCAGTACTTC,CASSAWGRESYEQYF
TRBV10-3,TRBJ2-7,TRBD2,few,TGTGCCATCAGTGCTAGCGGGGCTTACTACGAGCAGTACTTC,CAISASGAYYEQYF
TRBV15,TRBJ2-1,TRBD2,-,TGTGCCACCAGCAGAGACCCAACGGCCGGGGGGTACAATGAGCAGTTCTTC,CATSRDPTAGGYNEQFF
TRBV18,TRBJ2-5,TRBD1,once,TGTGCCAGCTCACCTGCTTCCGGGACAGGGGGCAAAGAGACCCAGTACTTC,CASSPASGTGGKETQYF
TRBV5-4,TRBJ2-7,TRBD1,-,TGTGCCAGCAGCCGTACCTTCGGGACAGAATTTTACGAGCAGTACTTC,CASSRTFGTEFYEQYF
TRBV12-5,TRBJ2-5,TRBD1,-,TGTGCTAGTGGGGGGACAGGGAGTGAGACCCAGTACTTC,CASGGTGSETQYF
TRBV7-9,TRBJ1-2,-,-,TGTGCCAGCAGCTTAGCCCAGGGGCCCTATGGCTACACCTTC,CASSLAQGPYGYTF
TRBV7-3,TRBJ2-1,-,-,TGTGCCAGCAGTAACAGGCTAGCGAACTACAATGAGCAGTTCTTC,CASSNRLANYNEQFF
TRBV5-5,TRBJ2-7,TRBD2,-,TGTGCCAGCAGCACAATTAGCGGGAGTGCGGGTAACTACGAGCAGTACTTC,CASSTISGSAGNYEQYF
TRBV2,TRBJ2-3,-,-,TGTGCCAGCAGTGCGCTCACAGATACGCAGTATTTT,CASSALTDTQYF
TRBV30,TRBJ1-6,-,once,TGTGCCTGCCCATTGGGGGCAGGGAATTCACCCCTCCACTTT,CACPLGAGNSPLHF
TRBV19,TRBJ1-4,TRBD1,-,TGTGCCAGTAGTACGCGACAGGGGGTTCGTTGGTTGTTTTTT,CASSTRQGVRWLFF
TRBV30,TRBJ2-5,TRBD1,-,TGTGCCTGGGGGACAGCTGAAGGGGAGACCCAGTACTTC,CAWGTAEGETQYF
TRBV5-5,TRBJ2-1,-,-,TGTGCCAGCAGCTTGGCCCCGGACAGCCAGGCCATATTCTTC,CASSLAPDSQAIFF
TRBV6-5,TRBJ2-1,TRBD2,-,TGTGCCAGCAGTGGGACTAGCGGGAGGAGGAATGAGCAGTTCTTC,CASSGTSGRRNEQFF
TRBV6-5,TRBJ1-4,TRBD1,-,TGTGCCAGCAGTTACGGGGGGACAGGGGCTAATGAAAAACTGTTTTTT,CASSYGGTGANEKLFF
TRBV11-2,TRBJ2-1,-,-,TGTGCCAGCAGCTTATACCCCCAGGGGCCCTATGAGCAGTTCTTC,CASSLYPQGPYEQFF
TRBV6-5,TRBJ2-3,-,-,TGTGCCAGCAGTTACGGAGTGGGGACAGATACGCAGTATTTT,CASSYGVGTDTQYF
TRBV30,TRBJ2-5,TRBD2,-,TGTGCCTGGAGTTCCGGACTAGCGGACAAAGAGACCCAGTACTTC,CAWSSGLADKETQYF
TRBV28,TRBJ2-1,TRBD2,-,TGTGCCAGCAGGTCCCCCGGCGGGAGTAAGTACAATGAGCAGTTCTTC,CASRSPGGSKYNEQFF
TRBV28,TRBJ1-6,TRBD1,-,TGTGCCAGCAGTTCACGACAGGGGCATTCACCCCTCCACTTT,CASSSRQGHSPLHF
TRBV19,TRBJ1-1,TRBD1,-,TGTGCCAGTAGCCAACGAAGACAGGGGGCGAGGGACACTGAAGCTTTCTTT,CASSQRRQGARDTEAFF
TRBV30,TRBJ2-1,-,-,TGTGCCTGGAGTGTGGGGCAGGGGGGTTGGAATGAGCAGTTCTTC,CAWSVGQGGWNEQFF
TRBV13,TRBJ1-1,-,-,TGTGCCAGCAGCTTAGGCCGGCCGAACACTGAAGCTTTCTTT,CASSLGRPNTEAFF
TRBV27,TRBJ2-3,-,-,TGTGCCAGCAGACCAGGACTACATGAGAGCACAGATACGCAGTATTTT,CASRPGLHESTDTQYF
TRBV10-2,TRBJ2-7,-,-,TGCGCCAGCGGGGCGCAGAGCTCCTACGAGCAGTACTTC,CASGAQSSYEQYF
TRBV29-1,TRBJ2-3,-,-,TGCAGCGTTGAGGTGGGAGTAGGGACAGATACGCAGTATTTT,CSVEVGVGTDTQYF